This T cell receptor (beta chain) derives from a study of blood T cell repertoires in COVID-19. Study summary: Some COVID-19 samples were acute and others convalescent; all came from the United States, Italy and Spain. PBMCs, B-cell-depleted T cells, or T cells provided the cDNA or gDNA that made up the material.

Sequenced by immunoSEQ multiplex PCR; TCRdb stores in-frame clones only, minus some. Among some 260,000 clones listed, about 88% were seen once. The TCR sequence derives from a woman aged 40 to 49 who had recovered from COVID-19. Sequencing used peripheral blood.

This CDR3 reads CASSLAYSGQAYGGYTF. The CDR3 DNA reads TGCGCCAGCAGCTTGGCGTACTCAGGGCAGGCCTACGGGGGCTACACCTTC. This sequence joins TRBV5-1 and TRBJ1-2, with a possible D match to TRBD1 (5 bases). The V and J ends lost 0 bases and 8 bases respectively, with 23 bases between them. This CDR3 is built from 17 residues. CDR1 is SGHRS and CDR2 is YFSETQ in the germline V gene.